The table lists the clone carrying this T cell receptor (beta chain) with a few counts. Its antigen remains unidentified. Trimming removed 3 bases from V and 7 bases from J, with 10 bases in between. The germline gives CDR1 WSHSY, CDR2 SAAADI. The CDR3 has 13 amino acids. CD45RO/CCR7/CD25/CD127/CD95/CD27 separated CD4+ naive, central memory, regulatory and stem cell-like memory cells by sorting. As every portion of the isolated RNA was reverse transcribed, the sequencing read expressed TCRB transcripts. The data were produced by immunoSEQ multiplex PCR, yet TCRdb's version contains in-frame clones alone and is incomplete. The sample carries under 200,000 clones, 9% to 10% recorded once. The sample is drawn from a study of beta chain features in type 1 diabetes. Study-level information: Patients shared similar age, gender and cell yields with healthy donors.

Study conclusions and caveats: Whatever favoring of shorter templates PCR might show would apply equally to patients and controls. The study found fewer insertions and more deletions at VDJ junctions in type 1 diabetes patients.

The gene calls are TRBV10-2 and TRBJ2-1; D ambiguous. Sample: central memory CD4+ T cells from blood. The clonotype was recovered from a woman under 30 in good health. This CDR3 reads CASSETARNEQFF. For the CDR3, the DNA is TGCGCCAGCAGTGAAACCGCGAGAAATGAGCAGTTCTTC.